One and the same sample provided the 32 T cell receptor beta chains below, sequenced in a study of T cells in Graves' hyperthyroidism and ophthalmopathy. TCR beta CDR3 regions were amplified from RNA transcripts. Researchers ran a first-round RT-PCR on the TCR CDR3 using the HTBI primer set. TCRdb redid the calling of the multiplex PCR reads with MiXCR, one entry per CDR3 protein. The sample has 380,000 or so distinct CDR3 sequences; about 14% are singletons. Material for sequencing was blood. The receptor set was obtained from a woman in her 30s with Graves' hyperthyroidism.

This clonotype has more than one count but fewer than ten. The rearrangement uses TRBV3-1 and TRBJ2-1; 7 bases are a match to TRBD2. CDR3 length equals 15 residues. Unmatched junction bases numbered 7, after V lost 4 bases and J lost 4 bases. Germline lookup yields CDR1 LGHDT and CDR2 YNNKEL (reference sequence). CDR3 DNA sequence: TGTGCCAGCAGCCTAAGGGAGGGAATGTACAATGAGCAGTTCTTC. Its translation is CASSLREGMYNEQFF.

This clonotype appeared many times. The rearrangement joins TRBV28 to TRBJ1-1; no clear D gene. Germline V gene data show CDR1 as MDHEN and CDR2 as SYDVKM. The V and J ends lost 5 bases and 6 bases respectively, with 13 bases between them. The CDR3 has 13 residues. CDR3 region: CASSPPTPAEAFF. DNA for the CDR3: TGTGCCAGCAGTCCACCTACCCCCGCTGAAGCTTTCTTT.

The chain joins TRBV11-2 to TRBJ2-7, with D maybe TRBD2 (5 bases). The germline V gene has CDR1 SGHAT and CDR2 FQNNGV. The CDR3 spans 16 residues. V dropped 0 bases and J dropped 2 bases, with 14 bases sitting between them. Written as DNA, the CDR3 is TGTGCCAGCAGCTTAGAGCGCGGGTCAGTGGCCTACGAGCAGTACTTC. Protein product: CASSLERGSVAYEQYF.

The chain joins TRBV7-2 to TRBJ1-3; D might be TRBD1 (5 bases). This CDR3 comprises 17 residues. V shed 2 bases and J shed 3 bases, with 17 bases lying between them. Germline loops: CDR1 SGHTA, CDR2 FQGNSA. This CDR3 reads CASSLTQPGVGGNTIYF. In nucleotides, the CDR3 is TGTGCCAGCAGCTTAACCCAGCCGGGGGTGGGTGGAAACACCATATATTTT.

The gene calls are TRBV20-1 and TRBJ2-3; D not certain. Germline CDR1 reads DFQATT; CDR2 reads SNEGSKA (reference sequence). The CDR3 length is 12 residues. V lost 2 bases, J lost 4 bases, and 7 bases lay in between. CDR3: CSARPVADTQYF. CDR3 nucleotide sequence: TGCAGTGCTAGACCGGTAGCAGATACGCAGTATTTT.

This clonotype was recorded a few times. The chain recombines TRBV4-2 with TRBJ2-3; 12 bases are shared with TRBD2. Germline CDR1 is LGHNA and CDR2 is YNFKEQ. J gave up 2 bases and V 5 bases, and 5 bases lay outside the gene matches. CDR3 length equals 16 residues. CDR3 sequence (DNA): TGTGCCAGCAGCAAAGGACTAGCGGGAACCACAGATACGCAGTATTTT. This codes for CASSKGLAGTTDTQYF.

This clonotype was detected only a few times. The chain joins TRBV5-1 to TRBJ2-7; D perhaps matches TRBD2 (5 bases). The CDR3 consists of 14 residues. The germline CDR1 and CDR2 sequences are SGHRS and YFSETQ. Trimming left V 3 bases short and J 2 bases short, with 12 bases between. CDR3 sequence reads: CASSSRDSPYEQYF. For the CDR3, the DNA is TGCGCCAGCAGCTCCCGGGATTCTCCCTACGAGCAGTACTTC.

The sample holds a few counts of this clonotype. The V call is TRBV24-1, the J call TRBJ2-3; D is unclear. The CDR3 extends over 14 amino acids. The ends were cut back, 1 base at V and 0 bases at J, with 4 bases in the middle. Looked up from germline, CDR1 is KGHDR and CDR2 is SFDVKD. The CDR3 DNA sequence: TGTGCCACCAGTGATTTAGACAGCACAGATACGCAGTATTTT. Its translation: CATSDLDSTDTQYF.

The table lists this clonotype with many counts. The V and J genes are TRBV7-2 and TRBJ1-6; no definite D call. Germline-derived CDR1 and CDR2 are SGHTA and FQGNSA. V was shortened by 4 bases and J by 11 bases, with 12 bases between the two germline ends. CDR3 size: 13 residues. CDR3 sequence reads: CASSSRTAAPLHF. The CDR3 coding sequence is TGTGCCAGCAGCTCCAGGACGGCAGCACCCCTCCACTTT. Full variable domain (missing parts from reference TRBV7-2 and TRBJ1-6): GAGVSQSPSNKVTEKGKDVELRCDPISGHTALYWYRQSLGQGLEFLIYFQGNSAPDKSGLPSDRFSAERTGGSVSTLTIQRTQQEDSAVYLCASSSRTAAPLHFGNGTRLTVT.

Ten or more counts support this clonotype. This chain connects TRBV6-2 or TRBV6-3 to TRBJ2-5; D unclear. The germline gives CDR1 MNHEY, CDR2 SVGEGT. Trimming stripped 6 bases from V and 2 bases from J, with 16 bases between. The CDR3 spans 15 residues. CDR3 protein: CASRTPGEMQETQYF. As DNA, the CDR3 is TGTGCCAGCAGGACGCCAGGTGAAATGCAAGAGACCCAGTACTTC.

This rearrangement joins TRBV30 to TRBJ1-1, with no clear D. The CDR3 has 13 residues. Germline loops: CDR1 GTSNPN, CDR2 SVGIG (reference sequence). V gave up 5 bases and J gave up 6 bases, with 16 bases separating them. CDR3 nucleotide sequence: TGTGCCTGGTGGTCGGGTTTCGGGCCTGAAGCTTTCTTT. Its translation: CAWWSGFGPEAFF.

V and J are TRBV5-6 and TRBJ2-3, with D perhaps matching TRBD2 (6 bases). The germline CDR1 and CDR2 sequences are SGHDT and YYEEEE. The CDR3 spans 15 residues. V lost 0 bases to trimming and J lost 2 bases, with 10 bases between them. CDR3 protein: CASSLVTRYTDTQYF. The CDR3, as DNA: TGTGCCAGCAGCTTGGTGACTAGATACACAGATACGCAGTATTTT.

The table lists this clonotype with many counts. The rearrangement joins TRBV6-1 to TRBJ2-7; no reliable D call. V shed 2 bases and J shed 2 bases, with 7 bases lying between them. This CDR3 spans 13 amino acids. Germline V gives CDR1 MNHNS, CDR2 SASEGT. In DNA, the CDR3 is TGTGCCAGCAGTGAATTTGGCCCCTACGAGCAGTACTTC. This gives the protein CASSEFGPYEQYF.

The chain links TRBV5-1 to TRBJ2-4; a weak D match, TRBD1 (6 bases). Per germline, CDR1 SGHRS and CDR2 YFSETQ. The V and J ends lost 2 bases and 6 bases respectively, with 15 bases between them. The CDR3 is 15 amino acids. In nucleotides, the CDR3 is TGCGCCAGCAGCTTCGAGACAGGTTTCGGAAACATTCAGTACTTC. Its protein product is CASSFETGFGNIQYF.

V and J are TRBV30 and TRBJ2-2; D is unclear. This CDR3 region has 15 residues. With 2 bases removed from V and 4 bases from J, the gap between germline ends came to 14 bases. CDR1 is GTSNPN, CDR2 SVGIG, per germline (reference sequence). The CDR3 sequence is CAWSLYDVSTGELFF. CDR3 nucleotides: TGTGCCTGGAGTTTGTACGACGTGTCCACCGGGGAGCTGTTTTTT.

This chain links TRBV3-1 with TRBJ2-7, with D possibly matching TRBD1 (5 bases). The germline V and J ends were trimmed by 8 bases and 2 bases, with 16 bases remaining between them. CDR3 size: 14 residues. Germline V gene sequence: CDR1 LGHDT, CDR2 YNNKEL (reference sequence). CDR3 loop: CASLRVGATYEQYF. CDR3 DNA sequence: TGTGCCAGCCTCCGGGTAGGGGCAACCTACGAGCAGTACTTC.

This clonotype was found many times. The rearrangement uses TRBV28 and TRBJ1-2; D remains unclear. The V gene's germline CDR1 is MDHEN and CDR2 SYDVKM. The CDR3 extends over 13 amino acids. V lost 3 bases, J lost 5 bases, and 10 bases lay in between. The CDR3 DNA sequence: TGTGCCAGCAGTTTTTCAGGAGCTTATGGCTACACCTTC. Its translation: CASSFSGAYGYTF.

This clonotype was detected many times. J is TRBJ2-7 and V is TRBV28; D is ambiguous. This CDR3 has 15 residues. Per germline, CDR1 MDHEN and CDR2 SYDVKM. V was shortened by 2 bases and J by 0 bases, with 11 bases between the two germline ends. As DNA, the CDR3 is TGTGCCAGCAGTTTAGTCGGAAGTAGCTCCTACGAGCAGTACTTC. It translates to CASSLVGSSSYEQYF. The full variable domain, in which reference TRBV28 and TRBJ2-7 provide the parts outside the CDR3, is DVKVTQSSRYLVKRTGEKVFLECVQDMDHENMFWYRQDPGLGLRLIYFSYDVKMKEKGDIPEGYSVSREKKERFSLILESASTNQTSMYLCASSLVGSSSYEQYFGPGTRLTVT.

This clonotype has at least ten counts. The rearrangement links TRBV18 to TRBJ2-1; 10 bases are a match to TRBD1. This CDR3 spans 15 amino acids. The V gene's germline CDR1 is KGHSH and CDR2 LQKENI. The V gene end was trimmed by 4 bases and the J gene end by 8 bases; junction bases not matched to a gene: 8. The CDR3 DNA follows: TGTGCCAGCTCACTGACAGGGGGCCCGCGGGATGAGCAGTTCTTC. This encodes CASSLTGGPRDEQFF.

This clonotype turned up a few times. This chain links TRBV2 with TRBJ1-1; 7 bases line up with TRBD1. With 6 bases clipped from V and 3 bases from J, the junction kept 7 bases outside the gene matches. The germline V gene encodes CDR1 SNHLY and CDR2 FYNNEI. CDR3 size: 14 residues. CDR3: CASRGDRTYTEAFF. The CDR3 DNA sequence: TGTGCCAGCAGGGGGGACAGAACATACACTGAAGCTTTCTTT.

The chain links TRBV6-4 to TRBJ2-3; possibly TRBD1 or TRBD2 for D (5 bases each). The CDR3 loop spans 14 amino acids. From germline, CDR1 is MRHNA and CDR2 SNTAGT. V lost 4 bases and J 2 bases, leaving 10 bases between the germline ends. CDR3 region: CASSVRGDTDTQYF. CDR3 DNA sequence: TGTGCCAGCAGTGTTAGAGGGGACACAGATACGCAGTATTTT.

This chain links TRBV9 with TRBJ2-1; D is possibly TRBD1 (5 bases). This CDR3 is 14 amino acids long. The V and J ends lost 3 bases and 8 bases respectively, with 15 bases between them. Germline V CDR1 and CDR2: SGDLS, YYNGEE. Here the CDR3 reads CASSEGAWGDEQFF. DNA of the CDR3: TGTGCCAGCAGCGAAGGAGCGTGGGGCGATGAGCAGTTCTTC.

This clonotype was recorded a few times. The chain is built from TRBV7-8 and TRBJ2-1, with 13 bases lining up with TRBD2. Germline trimming cut 1 base from V and 5 bases from J; bases unmatched to any gene: 8. Germline V gene lookup returns CDR1 SGHVS and CDR2 FQNEAQ. This CDR3 has 18 amino acids. CDR3 loop: CASSLGRGGLAGDNEQFF. For the CDR3, the DNA is TGTGCCAGCAGCTTAGGACGGGGAGGACTAGCGGGAGACAATGAGCAGTTCTTC.

This clonotype showed up many times. This chain joins TRBV28 and TRBJ2-1; TRBD2 might be the D (6 bases). This CDR3 region has 14 residues. CDR1 and CDR2 (germline): MDHEN, SYDVKM. Deletions cut 6 bases from V and 8 bases from J, with 17 bases between. The DNA for the CDR3 is TGTGCCAGCAGGCCCGCCGGGACTTCCCATGAGCAGTTCTTC. Its protein is CASRPAGTSHEQFF.

This clonotype was counted between two and nine times. The limits of the CDR3 on the DNA are not certain, so only TCRdb's listed CDR3 is given. The chain's CDR3 is CASAIGQGTPGSCFF. V and J are TRBV6-2 or TRBV6-3 and TRBJ2-2; TRBD1 is the table's D call, not checked against the DNA. The CDR3 is 15 residues long, counting both termini. Germline V gene data show CDR1 as MNHEY and CDR2 as SVGEGT.

The genes are TRBV20-1 and TRBJ1-5; a weak D match, TRBD1 (6 bases). The CDR3 is 15 amino acids. Germline assignment: CDR1 DFQATT and CDR2 SNEGSKA (reference sequence). Trimming cost V 0 bases and J 0 bases, with 9 bases left between them. The CDR3 sequence is CSARDSGVSNQPQHF. Here the CDR3 DNA reads TGCAGTGCTAGAGATTCAGGGGTTAGCAATCAGCCCCAGCATTTT.

The chain links TRBV3-2 to TRBJ2-1; the table calls TRBD1, which could not be checked here. TRBV3-2 is tagged as a pseudogene. The CDR3 is 15 amino acids. CDR3 residues: CASSQETGRYNEQFF. The CDR3 nucleotides are TGTGCCAGCAGCCAAGAGACGGGACGCTACAATGAGCAGTTCTTC.

This clonotype showed up many times. The chain joins TRBV11-2 to TRBJ2-7; tentative D call: TRBD2 (5 bases). The CDR3 covers 16 residues. Trimming left V 3 bases short and J 2 bases short, with 17 bases between. CDR1 and CDR2 from the germline V gene are SGHAT and FQNNGV. The CDR3 bases are TGTGCCAGCAGCTTTGGGTGGGAGTCGGCGGCCTACGAGCAGTACTTC. Its protein product is CASSFGWESAAYEQYF. Filled out from reference TRBV11-2 and TRBJ2-7, the complete variable domain reads EAGVAQSPRYKIIEKRQSVAFWCNPISGHATLYWYQQILGQGPKLLIQFQNNGVVDDSQLPKDRFSAERLKGVDSTLKIQPAKLEDSAVYLCASSFGWESAAYEQYFGPGTRLTVT.

At least ten counts were recorded for this clonotype. A much bigger clone sits one base away, suggesting this may be a read error. The chain is built from TRBV28 and TRBJ2-7, with D possibly TRBD1 on 5 matching bases. The V and J ends lost 3 bases and 5 bases respectively, with 5 bases between them. Looked up from germline, CDR1 is MDHEN and CDR2 is SYDVKM. This CDR3 region has 11 residues. The CDR3 here is CASSFRDEQYF. CDR3 in DNA: TGTGCCAGCAGTTTCAGGGACGAGCAGTACTTC.

The genes are TRBV4-1 and TRBJ2-7; D might be TRBD1 (5 bases). The V gene's germline CDR1 is MGHRA and CDR2 YSYEKL. The CDR3 has 14 residues. The V and J ends lost 2 bases and 5 bases respectively, with 13 bases between them. CDR3 loop: CASSQLPGLDEQYF. CDR3 sequence (DNA): TGCGCCAGCAGCCAACTTCCAGGGCTCGACGAGCAGTACTTC.

The chain carries TRBV30 and TRBJ2-1; a weak D match, TRBD2 (6 bases). V lost 1 base, J lost 0 bases, and 10 bases lay in between. From germline, CDR1 is GTSNPN and CDR2 SVGIG (reference sequence). The CDR3 extends over 15 amino acids. CDR3 amino acids: CAWSARERSYNEQFF. In DNA form, the CDR3 reads TGTGCCTGGAGTGCGCGGGAACGCTCCTACAATGAGCAGTTCTTC.

V gene TRBV20-1 combines with J gene TRBJ1-5; D possibly corresponds to TRBD1 (5 bases). Trimming took off 6 bases at V and 4 bases at J, with 19 bases between the two ends. In germline, CDR1 is DFQATT, CDR2 SNEGSKA (reference sequence). The CDR3 is 15 residues long. The CDR3 protein is CSASSRDSLNQPQHF. The CDR3 coding sequence is TGCAGTGCCTCCTCCCGGGACTCCTTGAATCAGCCCCAGCATTTT.